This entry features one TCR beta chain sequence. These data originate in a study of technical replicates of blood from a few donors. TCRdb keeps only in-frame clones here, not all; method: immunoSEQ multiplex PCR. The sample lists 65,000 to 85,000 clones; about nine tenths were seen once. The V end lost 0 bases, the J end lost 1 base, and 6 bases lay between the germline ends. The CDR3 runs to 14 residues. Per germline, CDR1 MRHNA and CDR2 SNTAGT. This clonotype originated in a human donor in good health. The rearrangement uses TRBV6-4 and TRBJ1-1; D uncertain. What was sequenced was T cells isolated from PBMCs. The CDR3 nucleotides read TGTGCCAGCAGTGACTCGAGGAGGAACACTGAAGCTTTCTTT. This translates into CASSDSRRNTEAFF.